This T cell receptor beta chain was recorded in a study of blood T cell repertoires in COVID-19. Study-wide context: Specimens from acute and convalescent COVID-19 originated in the United States, Italy and Spain. The cDNA or gDNA used as material had been derived from T cells, B-cell-depleted T cells, or PBMCs.

In the original analysis: Researchers report that nucleated cell counts were estimated from reference gene primer amplification. The protocol was immunoSEQ multiplex PCR, while the TCRdb copy is restricted to in-frame clones and leaves out a portion. From that table come the V and J calls and clone size; the DNA was used to work out D and trimming. The table shows some 45,000 clones, with about 91% occurring only once. V dropped 2 bases and J dropped 9 bases, with 11 bases sitting between them. Germline V CDR1 and CDR2: LNHDA, SQIVND (reference sequence). This CDR3 spans 13 amino acids. The material sequenced was peripheral blood. V is TRBV19 and J is TRBJ2-1; no clear D gene. The sequence derives from a man aged 50-60 years with active COVID-19. The CDR3 sequence is CASSIIPGAEQFF. The CDR3 region has the DNA TGTGCCAGTAGTATAATCCCCGGAGCTGAGCAGTTCTTC.